What follows describes a single T cell receptor (beta chain). The sample originates from a study of blood T cell repertoires in COVID-19. Method: immunoSEQ multiplex PCR; TCRdb's copy keeps in-frame clones and lacks some. The table shows about 59,000 clones, with more than 80% occurring only once. V shed 4 bases and J shed 0 bases, with 12 bases lying between them. Per germline, CDR1 SGHNT and CDR2 YYREEE (reference sequence). This CDR3 region has 15 residues. This chain joins TRBV5-4 and TRBJ2-3, with TRBD2 as a possible D gene (6 bases). The clonotype originates from a man older than 75 with acute or convalescent COVID-19. Sequenced material: peripheral blood. CDR3 DNA: TGTGCCAGCAGCCCTCCGGGAGCTAGCACAGATACGCAGTATTTT. Encoded protein: CASSPPGASTDTQYF.